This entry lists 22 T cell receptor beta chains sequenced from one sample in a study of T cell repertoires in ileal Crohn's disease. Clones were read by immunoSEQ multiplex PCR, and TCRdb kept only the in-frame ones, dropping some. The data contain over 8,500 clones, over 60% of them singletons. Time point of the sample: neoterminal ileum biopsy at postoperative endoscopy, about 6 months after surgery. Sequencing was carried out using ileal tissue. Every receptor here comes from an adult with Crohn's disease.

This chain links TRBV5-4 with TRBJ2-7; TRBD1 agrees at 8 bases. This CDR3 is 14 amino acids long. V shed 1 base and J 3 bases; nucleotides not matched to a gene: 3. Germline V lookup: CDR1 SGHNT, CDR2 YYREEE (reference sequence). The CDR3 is CASSLQQGVYEQYF. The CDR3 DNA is TGTGCCAGCAGCTTGCAACAGGGGGTCTACGAGCAGTACTTC. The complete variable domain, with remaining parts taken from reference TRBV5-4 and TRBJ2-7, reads ETGVTQSPTHLIKTRGQQVTLRCSSQSGHNTVSWYQQALGQGPQFIFQYYREEENGRGNFPPRFSGLQFPNYSSELNVNALELDDSALYLCASSLQQGVYEQYFGPGTRLTVT.

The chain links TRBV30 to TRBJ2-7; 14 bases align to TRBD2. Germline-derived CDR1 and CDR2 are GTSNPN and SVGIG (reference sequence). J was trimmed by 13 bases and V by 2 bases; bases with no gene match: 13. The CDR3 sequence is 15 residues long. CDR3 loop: CAWSPPGLAGAREYF. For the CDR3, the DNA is TGTGCCTGGAGTCCACCGGGACTAGCGGGAGCTAGAGAATACTTC.

The DNA for the CDR3 is TGTGCCAGCAGCTTAGGAATAACCCCCGGAGAGACCCAGTACTTC. It is translated as CASSLGITPGETQYF. V is TRBV13 and J is TRBJ2-5; D not certain. The V end lost 0 bases, the J end lost 4 bases, and 12 bases lay between the germline ends. The CDR3 runs 15 residues. Germline values: CDR1 PRHDT, CDR2 FYEKMQ (reference sequence).

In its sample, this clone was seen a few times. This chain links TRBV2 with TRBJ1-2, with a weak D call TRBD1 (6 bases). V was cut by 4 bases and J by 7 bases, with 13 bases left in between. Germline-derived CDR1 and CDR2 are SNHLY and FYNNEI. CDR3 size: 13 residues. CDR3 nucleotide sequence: TGTGCCAGCAGTGCATACAGGGAGGGTGGCTACACCTTC. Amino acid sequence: CASSAYREGGYTF.

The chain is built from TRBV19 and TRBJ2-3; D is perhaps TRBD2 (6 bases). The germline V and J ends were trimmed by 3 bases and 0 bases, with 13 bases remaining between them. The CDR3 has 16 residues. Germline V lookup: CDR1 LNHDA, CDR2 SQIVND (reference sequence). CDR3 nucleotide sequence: TGTGCCAGTAGTATCTTCGGGACTGCTAGCACAGATACGCAGTATTTT. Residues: CASSIFGTASTDTQYF.

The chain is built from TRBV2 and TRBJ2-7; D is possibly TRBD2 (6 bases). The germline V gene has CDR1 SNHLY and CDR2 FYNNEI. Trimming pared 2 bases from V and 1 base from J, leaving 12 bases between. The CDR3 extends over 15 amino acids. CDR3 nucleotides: TGTGCCAGCAGTGAATCTAGCGTCCCTTCCTACGAGCAGTACTTC. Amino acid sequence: CASSESSVPSYEQYF.

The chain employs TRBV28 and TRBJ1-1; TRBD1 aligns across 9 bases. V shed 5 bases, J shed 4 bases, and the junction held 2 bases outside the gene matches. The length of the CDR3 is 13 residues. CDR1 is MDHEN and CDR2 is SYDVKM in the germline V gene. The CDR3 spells CASSRDRVTEAFF. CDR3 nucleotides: TGTGCCAGCAGTCGGGACAGGGTCACTGAAGCTTTCTTT.

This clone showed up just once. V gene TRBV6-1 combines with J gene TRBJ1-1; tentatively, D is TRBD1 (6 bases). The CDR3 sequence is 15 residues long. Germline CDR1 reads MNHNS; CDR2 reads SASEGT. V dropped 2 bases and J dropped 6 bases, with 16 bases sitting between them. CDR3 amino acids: CASSEYFLGGPEAFF. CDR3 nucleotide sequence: TGTGCCAGCAGTGAATATTTTCTCGGGGGGCCTGAAGCTTTCTTT.

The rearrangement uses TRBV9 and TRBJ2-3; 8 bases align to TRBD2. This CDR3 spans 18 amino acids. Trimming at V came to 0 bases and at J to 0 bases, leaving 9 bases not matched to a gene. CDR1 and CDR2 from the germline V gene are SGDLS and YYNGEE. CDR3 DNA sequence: TGTGCCAGCAGCGTAGCCAGCGGGAGAGGAACTAGCACAGATACGCAGTATTTT. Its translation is CASSVASGRGTSTDTQYF.

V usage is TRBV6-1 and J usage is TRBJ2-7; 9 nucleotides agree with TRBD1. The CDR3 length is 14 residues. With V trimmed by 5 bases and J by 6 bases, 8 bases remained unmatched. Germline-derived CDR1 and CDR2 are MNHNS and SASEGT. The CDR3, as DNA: TGTGCCAGCAGTAGGGACAGGGCCTTTGTCGAGCAGTACTTC. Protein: CASSRDRAFVEQYF.

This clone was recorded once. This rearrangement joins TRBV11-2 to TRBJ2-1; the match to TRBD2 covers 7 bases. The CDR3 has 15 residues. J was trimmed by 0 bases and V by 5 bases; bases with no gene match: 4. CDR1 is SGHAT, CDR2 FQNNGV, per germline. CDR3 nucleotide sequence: TGTGCCAGCAGCAGCGGGACTCCCTCCTACAATGAGCAGTTCTTC. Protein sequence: CASSSGTPSYNEQFF.

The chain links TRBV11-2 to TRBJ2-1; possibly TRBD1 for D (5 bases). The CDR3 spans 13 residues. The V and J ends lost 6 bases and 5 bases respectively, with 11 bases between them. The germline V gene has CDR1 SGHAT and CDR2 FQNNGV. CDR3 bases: TGTGCCAGCAGTATGACAGAGAACAATGAGCAGTTCTTC. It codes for CASSMTENNEQFF.

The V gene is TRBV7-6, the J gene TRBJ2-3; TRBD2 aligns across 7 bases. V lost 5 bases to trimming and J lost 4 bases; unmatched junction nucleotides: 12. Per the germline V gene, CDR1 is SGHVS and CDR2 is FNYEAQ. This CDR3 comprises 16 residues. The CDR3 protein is CASSPVGGGESDTQYF. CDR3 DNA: TGTGCCAGCAGCCCCGTTGGGGGGGGAGAATCAGATACGCAGTATTTT.

The CDR3 bases are TGTGCCAGCAGTCCCCTGAGCGGAGGCCAGACCCAGTACTTC. Amino acids: CASSPLSGGQTQYF. V usage is TRBV28 and J usage is TRBJ2-5; perhaps TRBD2 as D (5 bases). The V gene's germline CDR1 is MDHEN and CDR2 SYDVKM. This CDR3 comprises 14 residues. Trimming removed 5 bases at V and 6 bases at J, with 16 bases between.

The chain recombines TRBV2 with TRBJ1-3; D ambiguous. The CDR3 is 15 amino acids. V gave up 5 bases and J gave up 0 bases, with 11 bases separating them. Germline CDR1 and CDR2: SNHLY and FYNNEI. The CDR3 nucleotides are TGTGCCAGCAGTCCTCAGTGGGCCTCTGGAAACACCATATATTTT. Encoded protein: CASSPQWASGNTIYF.

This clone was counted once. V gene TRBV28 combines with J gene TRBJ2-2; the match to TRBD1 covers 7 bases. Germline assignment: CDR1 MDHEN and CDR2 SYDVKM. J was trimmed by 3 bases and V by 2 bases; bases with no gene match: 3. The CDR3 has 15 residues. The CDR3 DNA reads TGTGCCAGCAGTTTACATGACAGGGACACCGGGGAGCTGTTTTTT. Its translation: CASSLHDRDTGELFF.

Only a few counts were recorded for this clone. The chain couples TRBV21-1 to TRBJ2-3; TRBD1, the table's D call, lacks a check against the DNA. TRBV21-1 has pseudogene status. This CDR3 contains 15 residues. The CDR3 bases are TGTGCCAGCAGCAAAGCAGGGGGCCGGACGGATACGCAGTATTTT. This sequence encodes CASSKAGGRTDTQYF.

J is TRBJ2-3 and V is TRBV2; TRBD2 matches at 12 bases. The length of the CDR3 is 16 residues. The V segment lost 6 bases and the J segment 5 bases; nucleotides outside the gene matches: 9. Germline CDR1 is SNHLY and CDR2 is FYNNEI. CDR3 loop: CASRKTSGSRGDTQYF. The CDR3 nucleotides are TGTGCCAGCAGGAAGACTAGCGGGAGCCGCGGAGATACGCAGTATTTT.

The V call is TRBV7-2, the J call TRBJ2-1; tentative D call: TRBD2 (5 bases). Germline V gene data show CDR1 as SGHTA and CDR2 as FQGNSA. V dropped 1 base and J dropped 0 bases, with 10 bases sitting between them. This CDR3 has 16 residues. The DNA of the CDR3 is TGTGCCAGCAGCTTAGTGGGAGCCGGCTCCTACAATGAGCAGTTCTTC. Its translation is CASSLVGAGSYNEQFF.

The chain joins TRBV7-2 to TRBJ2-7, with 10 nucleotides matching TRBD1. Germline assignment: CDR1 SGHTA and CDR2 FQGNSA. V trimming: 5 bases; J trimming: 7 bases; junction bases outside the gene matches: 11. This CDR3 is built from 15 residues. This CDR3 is CASSTSGTGAYEQYF. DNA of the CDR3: TGTGCCAGCAGCACATCCGGGACAGGGGCTTATGAGCAGTACTTC.

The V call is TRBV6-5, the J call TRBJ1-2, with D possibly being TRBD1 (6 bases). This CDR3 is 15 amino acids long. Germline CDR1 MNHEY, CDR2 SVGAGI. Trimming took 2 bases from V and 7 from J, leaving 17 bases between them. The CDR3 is CASSYVGGRDGGYTF. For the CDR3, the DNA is TGTGCCAGCAGTTACGTTGGGGGCCGTGATGGTGGCTACACCTTC.

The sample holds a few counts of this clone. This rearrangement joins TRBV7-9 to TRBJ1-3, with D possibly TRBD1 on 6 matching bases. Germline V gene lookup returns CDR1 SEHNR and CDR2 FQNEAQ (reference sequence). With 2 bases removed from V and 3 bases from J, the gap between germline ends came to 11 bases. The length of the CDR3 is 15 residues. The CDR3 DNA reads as TGTGCCAGCAGCTTACAGGGGCTAGGTGGAAACACCATATATTTT. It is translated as CASSLQGLGGNTIYF.